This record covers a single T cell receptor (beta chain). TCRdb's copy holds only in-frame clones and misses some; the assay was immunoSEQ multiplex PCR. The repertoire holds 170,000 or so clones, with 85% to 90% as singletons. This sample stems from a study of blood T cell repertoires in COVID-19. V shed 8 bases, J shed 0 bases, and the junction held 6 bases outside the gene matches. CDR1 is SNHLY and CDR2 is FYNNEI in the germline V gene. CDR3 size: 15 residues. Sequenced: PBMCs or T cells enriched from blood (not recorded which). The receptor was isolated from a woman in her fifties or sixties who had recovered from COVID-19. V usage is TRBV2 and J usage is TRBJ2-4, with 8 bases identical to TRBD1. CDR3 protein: CASEGDRRAKNIQYF. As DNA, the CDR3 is TGTGCCAGCGAGGGGGACAGGAGAGCCAAAAACATTCAGTACTTC.